These 4 T cell receptor beta chains originate from one sample sequenced in a study of cytomegalovirus exposure and HLA in healthy donors. The PCR made use of 60 Vbeta and 13 Jbeta primers. Generated by immunoSEQ multiplex PCR, the TCRdb table keeps only in-frame clones and is missing some. The repertoire holds roughly 240,000 clones, with around 80% as singletons. The sample was PBMCs. The source of these receptors is a boy between 10 and 17 years old in good health and CMV-seronegative.

The chain is built from TRBV16 and TRBJ1-1, with a weak D call TRBD1 (5 bases). The CDR3 runs to 14 residues. Trimming stripped 2 bases from V and 2 bases from J, with 9 bases between. The germline gives CDR1 KGHSY, CDR2 FQNENV. CDR3 in amino acids: CASSQLRVNTEAFF. The CDR3 bases are TGTGCCAGCAGCCAACTCAGGGTTAACACTGAAGCTTTCTTT.

This chain links TRBV6-1 with TRBJ2-2; 7 bases line up with TRBD1. Germline values: CDR1 MNHNS, CDR2 SASEGT. V shed 10 bases, J shed 1 base, and the junction held 6 bases outside the gene matches. The CDR3 has 14 amino acids. The CDR3 DNA reads as TGTGCCACCCCGGGACAGCTGAACACCGGGGAGCTGTTTTTT. Translation: CATPGQLNTGELFF.

This clone has just one count. The CDR3 nucleotides are TGTGCCAGCAGCTTGTGGGCCGAAGCTTTCTTT. Translated: CASSLWAEAFF. This sequence joins TRBV5-5 and TRBJ1-1; D is unresolved. The CDR3 is made up of 11 amino acids. Deletions cut 1 base from V and 8 bases from J, with 6 bases between. The germline CDR1 and CDR2 sequences are SGHKS and YYEKEE (reference sequence).

The gene calls are TRBV5-5 and TRBJ1-1; 7 nucleotides line up with TRBD1. CDR1 and CDR2 (germline): SGHKS, YYEKEE (reference sequence). The V and J ends lost 4 bases and 10 bases, in that order; junction bases with no gene match: 22. CDR3 size: 17 residues. CDR3 bases: TGTGCCAGCAGCACCTTAGAGGGACAGTTCCTTACTTTCGGAGCTTTCTTT. Amino acid sequence: CASSTLEGQFLTFGAFF. The full variable domain, with the rest looked up from reference TRBV5-5 and TRBJ1-1, is DAGVTQSPTHLIKTRGQQVTLRCSPISGHKSVSWYQQVLGQGPQFIFQYYEKEERGRGNFPDRFSARQFPNYSSELNVNALLLGDSALYLCASSTLEGQFLTFGAFFGQGTRLTVV.